This paragraph reports one T cell receptor (beta chain). This entry belongs to a study of blood T cells in healthy people across ages. The overall study: About one barcoded beta molecule per two T cells came from capture by template switching.

With a J-beta primer mix and a sample-barcoded 5' primer, a second PCR ran roughly 6 to 12 cycles. TCRdb reanalysed the 5' RACE reads using MiXCR and keeps one entry per CDR3 protein. The repertoire holds more than 1,400,000 distinct CDR3 sequences, with around 39% as singletons. The CDR3 is 14 residues long. From germline, CDR1 is SGHTA and CDR2 FQGNSA. V is TRBV7-2 and J is TRBJ2-5; D might be TRBD2 (6 bases). The J call may be incorrect, as the DNA end agrees better with TRBJ2-7. This clonotype originated in a young woman in good health. Sequencing used blood. The CDR3 DNA reads TGTGCCAGCAGCTTAGAAGGGGTAGCGGACGAGCAGTACTTC. This codes for CASSLEGVADEQYF.